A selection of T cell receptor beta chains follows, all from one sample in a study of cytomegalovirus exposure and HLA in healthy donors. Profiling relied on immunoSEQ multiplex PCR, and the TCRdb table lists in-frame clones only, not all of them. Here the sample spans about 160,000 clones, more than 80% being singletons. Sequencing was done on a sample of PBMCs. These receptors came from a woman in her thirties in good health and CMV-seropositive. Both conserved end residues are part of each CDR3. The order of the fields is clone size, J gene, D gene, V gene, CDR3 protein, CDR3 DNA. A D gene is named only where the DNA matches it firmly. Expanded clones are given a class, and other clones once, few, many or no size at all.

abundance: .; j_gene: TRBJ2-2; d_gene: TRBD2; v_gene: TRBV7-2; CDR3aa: CASSLGLAGGQGELFF; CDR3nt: TGTGCCAGCAGCTTAGGACTAGCGGGGGGGCAGGGGGAGCTGTTTTTT
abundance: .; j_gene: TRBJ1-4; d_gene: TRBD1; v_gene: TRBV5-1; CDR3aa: CASRPGTGGLGEKLFF; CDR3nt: TGCGCCAGCAGACCCGGGACAGGGGGCCTCGGTGAAAAACTGTTTTTT
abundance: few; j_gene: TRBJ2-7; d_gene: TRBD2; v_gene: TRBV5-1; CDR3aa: CASSWVVAGASSYEQYF; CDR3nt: TGCGCCAGCAGCTGGGTCGTAGCGGGGGCCAGCTCCTACGAGCAGTACTTC
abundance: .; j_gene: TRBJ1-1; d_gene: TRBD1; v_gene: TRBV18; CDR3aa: CASSSQGSGGTEAFF; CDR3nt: TGTGCCAGCTCATCACAGGGGTCAGGGGGCACTGAAGCTTTCTTT
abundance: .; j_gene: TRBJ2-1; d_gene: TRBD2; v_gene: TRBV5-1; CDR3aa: CASSLDTAGGYNEQFF; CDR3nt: TGCGCCAGCAGCTTAGACACAGCGGGGGGGTATAATGAGCAGTTCTTC
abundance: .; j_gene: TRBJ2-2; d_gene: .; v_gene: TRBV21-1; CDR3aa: CASSKIISIEYLNTGELFF; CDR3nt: TGTGCCAGCAGCAAAATCATTAGTATTGAGTACCTTAACACCGGGGAGCTGTTTTTT
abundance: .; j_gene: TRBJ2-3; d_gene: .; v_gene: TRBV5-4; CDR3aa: CASSSEGGDTQYF; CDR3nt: TGTGCCAGCAGCTCCGAAGGGGGTGATACGCAGTATTTT
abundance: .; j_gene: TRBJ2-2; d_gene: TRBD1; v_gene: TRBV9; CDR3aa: CASSVGQGVTGELFF; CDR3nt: TGTGCCAGCAGCGTCGGACAGGGCGTCACCGGGGAGCTGTTTTTT
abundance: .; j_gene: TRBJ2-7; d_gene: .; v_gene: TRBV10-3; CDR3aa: CAISESFGAFYEQYF; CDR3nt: TGTGCCATCAGTGAGTCCTTTGGGGCCTTCTACGAGCAGTACTTC
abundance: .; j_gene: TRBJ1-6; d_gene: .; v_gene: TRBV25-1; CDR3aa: CASSGGGWYNSPLHF; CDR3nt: TGTGCCAGCAGTGGAGGTGGGTGGTATAATTCACCCCTCCACTTT
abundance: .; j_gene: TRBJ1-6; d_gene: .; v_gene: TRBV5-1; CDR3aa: CASSLGQENSPLHF; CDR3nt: TGCGCCAGCAGCTTGGGACAGGAAAATTCACCCCTCCACTTT
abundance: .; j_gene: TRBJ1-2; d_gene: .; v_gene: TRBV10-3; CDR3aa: CAISDRKNYGYTF; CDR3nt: TGTGCCATCAGTGACAGGAAGAACTATGGCTACACCTTC